The entry that follows covers one T cell receptor beta chain sequence. RNA in amounts of roughly 0.5 to 1 ug was reverse transcribed with random hexamers. The TCR beta CDR3 was amplified by immunoSEQ multiplex PCR across 54 Vbeta, 13 Jbeta. TCRdb reprocessed the immunoSEQ multiplex PCR reads with MiXCR, giving one entry per CDR3 protein. The sample includes around 120,000 distinct CDR3 sequences, 90% to 95% of them seen just once. These data are taken from a study of CD8 T cells in Susac syndrome. CDR1 and CDR2 from the germline V gene are SGHAT and FQNNGV. This CDR3 has 14 residues. V lost 3 bases, J lost 2 bases, and 9 bases lay in between.

The TCR originated in a human donor with multiple sclerosis. The chain carries TRBV11-2 and TRBJ2-3; D tentatively fits TRBD1 or TRBD2 (5 bases each). Sequenced input: CD4+ T cells from PBMCs. The CDR3, as DNA: TGTGCCAGCAGCTTGGGACCCTACACAGATACGCAGTATTTT. This gives the protein CASSLGPYTDTQYF. Full variable domain (remainder filled in from reference TRBV11-2 and TRBJ2-3): EAGVAQSPRYKIIEKRQSVAFWCNPISGHATLYWYQQILGQGPKLLIQFQNNGVVDDSQLPKDRFSAERLKGVDSTLKIQPAKLEDSAVYLCASSLGPYTDTQYFGPGTRLTVL.